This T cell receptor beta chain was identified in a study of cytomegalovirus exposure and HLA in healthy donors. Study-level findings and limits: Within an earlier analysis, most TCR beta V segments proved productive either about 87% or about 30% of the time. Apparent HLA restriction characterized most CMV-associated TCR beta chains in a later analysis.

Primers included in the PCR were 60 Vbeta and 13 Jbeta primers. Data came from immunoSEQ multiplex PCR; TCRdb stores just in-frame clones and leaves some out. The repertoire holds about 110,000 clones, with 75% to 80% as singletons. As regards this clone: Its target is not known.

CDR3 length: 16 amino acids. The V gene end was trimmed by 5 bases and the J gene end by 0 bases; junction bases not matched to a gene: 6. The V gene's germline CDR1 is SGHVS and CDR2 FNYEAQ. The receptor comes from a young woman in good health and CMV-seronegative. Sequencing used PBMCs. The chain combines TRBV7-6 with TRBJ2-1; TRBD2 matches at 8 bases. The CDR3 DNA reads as TGTGCCAGCAGCCAGATAAGCGGGAGCTCCTACAATGAGCAGTTCTTC. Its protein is CASSQISGSSYNEQFF.